The 20 T cell receptor beta chains reported below all come from one sample, sequenced in a study of identical twins. TCRdb redid the calling of the 5' RACE reads with MiXCR, one entry per CDR3 protein. This table has around 650,000 distinct CDR3 sequences, around 7.4% appearing once. In addition, the sample was reused for a study of yellow fever vaccine responses in identical twins.

The material sequenced was PBMCs. Receptors were obtained from a woman younger than 35 in good health.

J is TRBJ2-1 and V is TRBV7-8; tentative D call: TRBD2 (6 bases). V shed 2 bases and J shed 4 bases, with 21 bases lying between them. This CDR3 spans 18 amino acids. Germline lookup yields CDR1 SGHVS and CDR2 FQNEAQ. CDR3 coding DNA: TGTGCCAGCAGCTTACTGGGGGGAGGATTGGCCTCTTACAATGAGCAGTTCTTC. Its translation: CASSLLGGGLASYNEQFF.

The chain carries TRBV7-9 and TRBJ1-5; no reliable D call. Germline-derived CDR1 and CDR2 are SEHNR and FQNEAQ (reference sequence). The CDR3 has 12 amino acids. V lost 2 bases and J 7 bases, leaving 6 bases between the germline ends. The CDR3 sequence: CASSLWSQPQHF. CDR3 sequence (DNA): TGTGCCAGCAGCTTATGGAGCCAGCCCCAGCATTTT.

The gene calls are TRBV2 and TRBJ2-1; the match to TRBD2 covers 11 bases. The CDR3 loop spans 15 amino acids. Per the germline V gene, CDR1 is SNHLY and CDR2 is FYNNEI. The V gene end was trimmed by 7 bases and the J gene end by 4 bases; junction bases not matched to a gene: 6. CDR3 DNA: TGTGCCAGCACCACCGGGACTAGCGGATACAATGAGCAGTTCTTC. It yields the protein CASTTGTSGYNEQFF.

There are many counts of this clonotype. V gene TRBV6-1 combines with J gene TRBJ1-1, with 8 bases aligning to TRBD1. The germline CDR1 and CDR2 sequences are MNHNS and SASEGT. This CDR3 region has 14 residues. V lost 6 bases to trimming and J lost 5 bases; unmatched junction nucleotides: 8. The CDR3 reads CASSPPGGFTEAFF. The CDR3 DNA follows: TGTGCCAGCAGCCCTCCAGGGGGCTTTACTGAAGCTTTCTTT.

V usage is TRBV11-3 and J usage is TRBJ2-1; TRBD1 is a possible D gene (6 bases). This CDR3 is built from 15 residues. Between the trimmed V and J ends, which lost 4 bases and 8 bases, there was a span of 18 bases. Per germline, CDR1 SGHNT and CDR2 YENEEA. Here the CDR3 reads CASSSTGLVSHEQFF. CDR3 nucleotides: TGTGCCAGCAGCTCGACAGGATTAGTCAGCCATGAGCAGTTCTTC.

The chain combines TRBV7-8 with TRBJ2-2; D ambiguous. CDR1 and CDR2 from the germline V gene are SGHVS and FQNEAQ. Deletions cut 2 bases from V and 5 bases from J, with 12 bases between. The CDR3 loop spans 15 amino acids. The CDR3, as DNA: TGTGCCAGCAGCTTATACTCCGGTAGGACCGGGGAGCTGTTTTTT. Residues: CASSLYSGRTGELFF.

This clonotype was observed a few times. The rearrangement joins TRBV7-6 to TRBJ2-1, with 9 bases matching TRBD2. This CDR3 region has 15 residues. Trimming at V came to 5 bases and at J to 8 bases, leaving 10 bases not matched to a gene. The germline V gene encodes CDR1 SGHVS and CDR2 FNYEAQ. The CDR3 sequence: CASSGGLAGVDEQFF. DNA for the CDR3: TGTGCCAGCAGCGGGGGACTAGCTGGCGTCGATGAGCAGTTCTTC.

Of note for this clonotype: This clone may be a read error of a much larger clone one base away. The rearrangement links TRBV9 to TRBJ2-2; D unclear. The CDR3 length is 13 residues. Germline lookup yields CDR1 SGDLS and CDR2 YYNGEE. CDR3 protein: CACSDRPTGELFF. The CDR3 DNA reads as TGTGCCTGCAGCGACCGTCCCACCGGGGAGCTGTTTTTT.

This clonotype was observed a handful of times. This chain connects TRBV20-1 to TRBJ2-1, with 11 bases matching TRBD2. CDR1 and CDR2 from the germline V gene are DFQATT and SNEGSKA (reference sequence). The CDR3 consists of 18 residues. The junction had 9 bases not matched to a gene; V was cut back by 2 bases and J by 0 bases. In DNA form, the CDR3 reads TGCAGTGCTAGAAAGGGACTAGCGGCCCTCAGCTCCTACAATGAGCAGTTCTTC. Translated, it gives CSARKGLAALSSYNEQFF.

V gene TRBV20-1 combines with J gene TRBJ2-1, with TRBD1 matching over 8 bases. Looked up from germline, CDR1 is DFQATT and CDR2 is SNEGSKA (reference sequence). This CDR3 comprises 15 residues. V trimming: 5 bases; J trimming: 5 bases; junction bases outside the gene matches: 11. The CDR3 sequence: CSASPGQGDNNEQFF. CDR3 bases: TGCAGTGCTTCCCCTGGACAGGGAGATAACAATGAGCAGTTCTTC.

The chain employs TRBV28 and TRBJ2-3, with 10 bases aligning to TRBD2. This CDR3 contains 16 residues. The junction had 9 bases not matched to a gene; V was cut back by 3 bases and J by 6 bases. CDR1 and CDR2 (germline): MDHEN, SYDVKM. The chain's CDR3 is CASSFPLAGVGDTQYF. CDR3 nucleotides: TGTGCCAGCAGTTTCCCGCTAGCGGGAGTCGGGGATACGCAGTATTTT.

This clonotype was found many times. The rearrangement uses TRBV14 and TRBJ2-7; possibly TRBD1 or TRBD2 for D (5 bases each). The CDR3 covers 13 residues. Germline V gives CDR1 SGHDN, CDR2 FVKESK. The V end was cut by 2 bases, the J end by 6 bases, with 11 bases between. Here the CDR3 DNA reads TGTGCCAGCAGCCAACGGAGGACAAGCGAGCAGTACGTC. Protein: CASSQRRTSEQYV.

This clonotype was observed many times. The V and J genes are TRBV5-1 and TRBJ1-1; weak D call: TRBD1 (5 bases). Trimming took 5 bases from V and 1 from J, leaving 12 bases between them. Looked up from germline, CDR1 is SGHRS and CDR2 is YFSETQ. The CDR3 sequence is 14 residues long. For the CDR3, the DNA is TGCGCCAGCAGACGGGGGTCCGGGAACACTGAAGCTTTCTTT. This gives the protein CASRRGSGNTEAFF.

This clonotype was counted at least ten times. The J gene is TRBJ2-7, the V gene TRBV2, with D perhaps matching TRBD2 (7 bases). V lost 7 bases and J lost 6, with 25 bases in between. In germline, CDR1 is SNHLY, CDR2 FYNNEI. The CDR3 loop spans 16 amino acids. CDR3: CASMRRGPLYLREQYV. DNA of the CDR3: TGTGCCAGCATGCGGCGGGGGCCCCTTTATTTGCGCGAGCAGTACGTC.

This rearrangement joins TRBV3-1 to TRBJ2-2; D is ambiguous. CDR1 LGHDT and CDR2 YNNKEL come from the germline V gene (reference sequence). The CDR3 has 17 amino acids. V was pared by 7 bases and J by 6 bases, with 24 bases between. The CDR3 reads CASTPLGSSRHPGELFF. CDR3 nucleotides: TGTGCCAGCACCCCCCTTGGGTCTAGTCGTCACCCCGGGGAGCTGTTTTTT.

The chain combines TRBV20-1 with TRBJ2-1, with D unresolved. Germline CDR1 and CDR2: DFQATT and SNEGSKA (reference sequence). CDR3 length: 15 residues. V lost 2 bases and J lost 2, with 13 bases in between. The DNA of the CDR3 is TGCAGTGCTAGAAACACCCGGGTGCCCTACAATGAGCAGTTCTTC. Translating it yields CSARNTRVPYNEQFF.

The CDR3 sequence is CSARVHNEQFF. The CDR3 bases are TGCAGTGCTAGAGTTCACAATGAGCAGTTCTTC. The chain carries TRBV20-1 and TRBJ2-1; D gene ambiguous. The germline gives CDR1 DFQATT, CDR2 SNEGSKA (reference sequence). Trimming removed 1 base from V and 5 bases from J, with 3 bases in between. This CDR3 has 11 residues.

The V call is TRBV20-1, the J call TRBJ2-6; no definite D call. The germline V gene has CDR1 DFQATT and CDR2 SNEGSKA (reference sequence). This CDR3 is 15 amino acids long. V dropped 3 bases and J dropped 2 bases, with 11 bases sitting between them. CDR3 DNA: TGCAGTGCTAGGGATGGCGGCGCTGGGGCCAACGTCCTGACTTTC. Its translation is CSARDGGAGANVLTF.

This clonotype appeared many times. This chain links TRBV2 with TRBJ1-1; D gene unclear. Looked up from germline, CDR1 is SNHLY and CDR2 is FYNNEI. Deletions cut 6 bases from V and 1 base from J, with 12 bases between. The CDR3 is made up of 14 amino acids. CDR3 amino acids: CASSPDGRNTEAFF. The CDR3 nucleotides read TGTGCCAGCAGCCCCGACGGGCGGAACACTGAAGCTTTCTTT.

The table lists this clonotype with many counts. V gene TRBV12-3 or TRBV12-4 combines with J gene TRBJ1-1; no clear D. The CDR3 sequence is 15 residues long. The V and J ends lost 2 bases and 0 bases respectively, with 10 bases between them. In nucleotides, the CDR3 is TGTGCCAGCAGTTTATACGACACGGTGAACACTGAAGCTTTCTTT. It encodes CASSLYDTVNTEAFF.